These 13 T cell receptor beta chains were sequenced from one sample in a study of cytotoxic CD8 clonotypes in ibrutinib-treated CLL. This table comes from immunoSEQ multiplex PCR, and its TCRdb copy is limited to in-frame clones, with some not included. The sample holds about 300,000 clones, 65% to 85% seen once. Here the sequenced sample was PBMCs, taken at disease progression, from a patient treated with ibrutinib. These receptors all stem from a human donor with chronic lymphocytic leukemia.

The V gene is TRBV7-6, the J gene TRBJ2-3, with 14 bases fitting TRBD2. The CDR3 contains 18 residues. Germline assignment: CDR1 SGHVS and CDR2 FNYEAQ. The ends lost 3 bases at V and 3 bases at J; junction bases unmatched: 8. The CDR3 coding sequence is TGTGCCAGCAGCTTTTCCGGGGGACTAGCGGGAGCTACAGATACGCAGTATTTT. It yields the protein CASSFSGGLAGATDTQYF.

The chain links TRBV28 to TRBJ2-3, with 10 bases aligning to TRBD2. This CDR3 region has 17 residues. J gave up 5 bases and V 3 bases, and 11 bases lay outside the gene matches. Germline assignment: CDR1 MDHEN and CDR2 SYDVKM. CDR3 coding DNA: TGTGCCAGCAGTTTCGCCCCGCTAGCGGGAGAACGAGATACGCAGTATTTT. It yields the protein CASSFAPLAGERDTQYF.

This chain connects TRBV18 to TRBJ2-7, with 7 bases fitting TRBD2. After removal of 3 bases from V and 2 bases from J, the junction contained 7 bases not matched to a gene. Per the germline V gene, CDR1 is KGHSH and CDR2 is LQKENI. This CDR3 contains 15 residues. The CDR3 DNA reads as TGTGCCAGCTCACCCAGCGCGGGAGTCGCCTACGAGCAGTACTTC. It codes for CASSPSAGVAYEQYF. The full variable domain, in which reference TRBV18 and TRBJ2-7 provide the parts outside the CDR3, is NAGVMQNPRHLVRRRGQEARLRCSPMKGHSHVYWYRQLPEEGLKFMVYLQKENIIDESGMPKERFSAEFPKEGPSILRIQQVVRGDSAAYFCASSPSAGVAYEQYFGPGTRLTVT.

The chain links TRBV7-9 to TRBJ1-2, with 10 bases identical to TRBD1. The germline gives CDR1 SEHNR, CDR2 FQNEAQ (reference sequence). The trim removed 5 bases at V and 4 bases at J, leaving 7 bases unmatched. The CDR3 loop spans 15 amino acids. CDR3 in DNA: TGTGCCAGCAGCCAAGGACAGGGGGTTCGCTATGGCTACACCTTC. This gives the protein CASSQGQGVRYGYTF.

This chain links TRBV29-1 with TRBJ2-1, with a tentative D call TRBD1 (6 bases). V shed 2 bases and J shed 4 bases, with 12 bases lying between them. CDR3 length: 14 residues. CDR1 and CDR2 (germline): SQVTM, ANQGSEA. CDR3 sequence: CSVELGHLYNEQFF. Written as DNA, the CDR3 is TGCAGCGTTGAATTGGGACATCTATACAATGAGCAGTTCTTC.

The chain carries TRBV9 and TRBJ1-3; the match to TRBD1 covers 7 bases. Trimming at V came to 1 base and at J to 0 bases, leaving 7 bases not matched to a gene. The germline CDR1 and CDR2 sequences are SGDLS and YYNGEE. CDR3 size: 17 residues. The CDR3 DNA reads TGTGCCAGCAGCGTAATGGGACAGATTGCCTCTGGAAACACCATATATTTT. Its protein product is CASSVMGQIASGNTIYF.

CDR3 sequence: CASSTRGTDSYNEQFF. In DNA form, the CDR3 reads TGTGCCAGCAGCACCCGTGGGACTGATTCCTACAATGAGCAGTTCTTC. The chain combines TRBV7-9 with TRBJ2-1, with a possible D match to TRBD2 (6 bases). This CDR3 spans 16 amino acids. V dropped 5 bases and J dropped 1 base, with 15 bases sitting between them. CDR1 SEHNR and CDR2 FQNEAQ come from the germline V gene (reference sequence).

V and J are TRBV6-1 and TRBJ1-2; D is possibly TRBD1 (6 bases). V shed 10 bases and J shed 0 bases, with 12 bases lying between them. The CDR3 loop spans 13 amino acids. The V gene's germline CDR1 is MNHNS and CDR2 SASEGT. For the CDR3, the DNA is TGTGCCACCCACAGGGAAGCTAACTATGGCTACACCTTC. As protein: CATHREANYGYTF.

A few counts support this clone. In DNA form, the CDR3 reads TGTGCCAGCAGCGCCGGGACTAGCGGGGGGTACACAGATACGCAGTATTTT. This encodes CASSAGTSGGYTDTQYF. V is TRBV9 and J is TRBJ2-3; 15 nucleotides agree with TRBD2. Germline values: CDR1 SGDLS, CDR2 YYNGEE. The trim removed 3 bases at V and 2 bases at J, leaving 4 bases unmatched. This CDR3 is 17 amino acids long.

The V gene is TRBV4-1, the J gene TRBJ2-1; 12 nucleotides line up with TRBD2. CDR1 and CDR2 (germline): MGHRA, YSYEKL. Trimming removed 4 bases from V and 6 bases from J; junction bases left unmatched: 4. The CDR3 totals 15 residues. As DNA, the CDR3 is TGCGCCAGCAGCCCGACTAGCGGGAGTGGCAATGAGCAGTTCTTC. This sequence encodes CASSPTSGSGNEQFF.

There are a few counts of this clone. Other DNA variants within this sample encode the same CDR3. The chain employs TRBV10-3 and TRBJ2-7, with a weak D call TRBD1 (5 bases). The CDR3 length is 14 residues. Germline CDR1 ENHRY, CDR2 SYGVKD. V lost 3 bases and J 2 bases, leaving 11 bases between the germline ends. The CDR3 loop is CAISEGRATYEQYF. The CDR3 coding sequence is TGTGCCATCAGTGAAGGCAGGGCGACCTACGAGCAGTACTTC.

In regard to this clone: Other DNA variants within this sample encode the same CDR3. The chain has TRBV5-1 and TRBJ2-7; D not certain. The germline V gene has CDR1 SGHRS and CDR2 YFSETQ. The CDR3 loop spans 12 amino acids. Trimming stripped 0 bases from V and 3 bases from J, with 4 bases between. The CDR3 coding sequence is TGCGCCAGCAGCTTGGGCCGCTACGAGCAGTACTTC. Protein sequence: CASSLGRYEQYF. Together with reference TRBV5-1 and TRBJ2-7, the CDR3 gives the full variable domain: KAGVTQTPRYLIKTRGQQVTLSCSPISGHRSVSWYQQTPGQGLQFLFEYFSETQRNKGNFPGRFSGRQFSNSRSEMNVSTLELGDSALYLCASSLGRYEQYFGPGTRLTVT.

The rearrangement joins TRBV5-1 to TRBJ2-1, with 8 bases identical to TRBD2. This CDR3 is 17 amino acids long. J gave up 0 bases and V 2 bases, and 7 bases lay outside the gene matches. The germline V gene has CDR1 SGHRS and CDR2 YFSETQ. The CDR3 DNA follows: TGCGCCAGCAGCTTTCAAGGGACTAGAGGCTCCTACAATGAGCAGTTCTTC. Translating gives CASSFQGTRGSYNEQFF.